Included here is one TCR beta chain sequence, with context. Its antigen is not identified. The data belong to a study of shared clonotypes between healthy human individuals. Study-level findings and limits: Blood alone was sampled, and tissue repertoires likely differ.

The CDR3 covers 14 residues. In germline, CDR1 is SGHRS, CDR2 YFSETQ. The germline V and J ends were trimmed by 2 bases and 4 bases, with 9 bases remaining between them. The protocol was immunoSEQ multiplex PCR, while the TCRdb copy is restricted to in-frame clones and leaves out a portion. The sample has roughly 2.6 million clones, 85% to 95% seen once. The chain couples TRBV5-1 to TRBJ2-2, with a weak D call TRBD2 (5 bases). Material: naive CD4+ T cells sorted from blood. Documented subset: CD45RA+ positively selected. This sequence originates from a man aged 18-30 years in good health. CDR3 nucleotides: TGCGCCAGCAGCTTACGGGATCCCACCGGGGAGCTGTTTTTT. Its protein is CASSLRDPTGELFF.